This TCR beta chain derives from a study of shared clonotypes between healthy human individuals. Profiled with immunoSEQ multiplex PCR; TCRdb holds only in-frame clones, not every one. The table has 2 million to 3 million clones, approximately 92% seen once. The germline gives CDR1 SNHLY, CDR2 FYNNEI. The CDR3 has 13 amino acids. Trimming removed 4 bases at V and 3 bases at J, with 9 bases between. The clonotype was recovered from a man younger than 35 in good health. Sequencing used naive CD4+ T cells sorted from blood. As to subset: CD45RA+ positively selected. The chain recombines TRBV2 with TRBJ1-2; a possible D gene is TRBD1 (5 bases). CDR3 amino acids: CASSVRGDYGYTF. CDR3 sequence (DNA): TGTGCCAGCAGTGTTAGGGGCGACTATGGCTACACCTTC.